These T cell receptor beta chains were read from a single sample in a study of CD8+CD57+ T cells in acquired aplastic anemia. TCRdb reprocessed the reads via MiXCR and lists one record per CDR3 protein. The repertoire has about 190,000 distinct CDR3 sequences, roughly half of them found once; the top ten carry around a tenth. Input material: sorted CD4+, CD8+, or CD8+CD57+ T cells (not recorded which) from PBMCs. The receptors come from a human donor with aplastic anemia. Each CDR3 is given with its conserved first and last residue. The order of the fields is J gene, V gene, clone size, D gene, CDR3 DNA, CDR3 protein. The D gene is left open where the match is weak. Some rows mark clone size as missing; the rest say once, few, many or name a class of expanded clone.

TRBJ1-2,TRBV2,few,NA,TGTGCCAGCAGACAGGACTCTAACTATGGCTACACCTTC,CASRQDSNYGYTF
TRBJ2-1,TRBV7-9,few,NA,TGTGCCAGCAGCTTAGCGGGTGAGCAGTTCTTC,CASSLAGEQFF
TRBJ1-1,TRBV3-1,NA,NA,TGTGCCAGCAGCCAAGCTACCATGAACACTGAAGCTTTCTTT,CASSQATMNTEAFF
TRBJ1-5,TRBV20-1,many,NA,TGCAGTGCTTTGAGGCTCGGGCATGGTCAGCCCCAGCATTTT,CSALRLGHGQPQHF
TRBJ1-3,TRBV2,NA,NA,TGTGCCAGCAGTTACTCCGTTGGGGAAAGAAACACCATATATTTT,CASSYSVGERNTIYF
TRBJ1-2,TRBV7-2,many,TRBD1,TGTGCCAGCACCCTACAGGGGCACTATGGCTACACCTTC,CASTLQGHYGYTF
TRBJ1-1,TRBV10-1,NA,NA,TGCGCCAGCAGTGAGATATTGAACACTGAAGCTTTCTTT,CASSEILNTEAFF
TRBJ1-5,TRBV5-1,many,NA,TGCGCCAGCAGCTTGGCCGCGGGGGGTCCCCCCGAGGCCCAGCATTTT,CASSLAAGGPPEAQHF
TRBJ2-3,TRBV29-1,medium-sized,TRBD2,TGCAGCGTTGAAAGGACTAGCGGCACAGATACGCAGTATTTT,CSVERTSGTDTQYF
TRBJ1-2,TRBV28,NA,NA,TGTGCCAGCAGTTTAGGGGGGGGCCCTGGCTACACCTTC,CASSLGGGPGYTF
TRBJ2-1,TRBV2,NA,NA,TGTGCCAGCACCATGAGGGGGACAAATGAGCAGTTCTTC,CASTMRGTNEQFF
TRBJ2-5,TRBV20-1,NA,NA,TGCAGTGCTAGGATGGACAGTTTTCAAGAGACCCAGTACTTC,CSARMDSFQETQYF
TRBJ2-3,TRBV2,NA,NA,TGTGCCAGCAGGCGGCTACCAGGGGGGGATACGCAGTATTTT,CASRRLPGGDTQYF
TRBJ2-2,TRBV9,many,NA,TGTGCCAGCAGTTCACTAGCGAACACCGGGGAGCTGTTTTTT,CASSSLANTGELFF
TRBJ1-5,TRBV19,few,TRBD1,TGTGCCAGTTCCCTCGACAGGGTTAGGTATCAGCCCCAGCATTTT,CASSLDRVRYQPQHF
TRBJ1-2,TRBV2,NA,NA,TGTGCCAGCAGCGCCGCAGAAAACTATGGCTACACCTTC,CASSAAENYGYTF
TRBJ1-5,TRBV5-6,NA,NA,TGTGCCAGCAGCTTGGAACAGGAACGGAGTCAGCCCCAGCATTTT,CASSLEQERSQPQHF
TRBJ2-3,TRBV7-2,NA,NA,TGTGCCAGCAGCTTAGAGTGGGGAGATACGCAGTATTTT,CASSLEWGDTQYF
TRBJ2-1,TRBV10-3,NA,NA,TGTGCCATCAGTGTGAGGGGTCCCTACAATGAGCAGTTCTTC,CAISVRGPYNEQFF
TRBJ2-6,TRBV7-3,NA,NA,TGTGCCAGCAGCGCGACAGGTGCGGACACTGAAGCTTTC,CASSATGADTEAF
TRBJ2-7,TRBV6-5,once,NA,TGTGCCAGCAGTTACTCTCGGCACAGCAACTACGAGCAGTACTTC,CASSYSRHSNYEQYF
TRBJ2-3,TRBV29-1,NA,TRBD2,TGCAGCGTTGATCTGAGCGGGAGACGTACGCAGTATTTT,CSVDLSGRRTQYF
TRBJ2-1,TRBV2,NA,NA,TGTGCCAGCAGTGAAAGCGGGCGGTCCTACAATGAGCAGTTCTTC,CASSESGRSYNEQFF
TRBJ2-7,TRBV20-1,NA,TRBD1,TGCAGTGCTAGATCGGGACAGGGGGTCTACGAGCAGTACTTC,CSARSGQGVYEQYF
TRBJ1-2,TRBV7-3,NA,NA,TGTGCCAGCAGAAATATCGACAGGATCTATGGCTACACCTTC,CASRNIDRIYGYTF
TRBJ2-7,TRBV19,NA,TRBD1,TGTGCCAGCAGCTTAGGTGACAGGGCAGTGGGAGAGCAGTACTTC,CASSLGDRAVGEQYF
TRBJ2-3,TRBV11-3,NA,NA,TGTGCCAGCAGCTTTGGAGGGAGGGATACGCAGTATTTT,CASSFGGRDTQYF
TRBJ1-2,TRBV25-1,many,NA,TGTGCCAGCAGTGATACCCTGGACATCTATGGCTACACCTTC,CASSDTLDIYGYTF
TRBJ1-5,TRBV20-1,many,NA,TGCAGTGCTACGGACCGCCGGATTAGCAATCAGCCCCAGCATTTT,CSATDRRISNQPQHF
TRBJ1-5,TRBV19,many,TRBD1,TGTGCCAGTAGTATCGGACAGGGAAACGGGCAGCCCCAGCATTTT,CASSIGQGNGQPQHF
TRBJ2-6,TRBV10-3,few,NA,TGTGCCATCAGTGAGTCCCCGGGTCCCTCGTCTGGGGCCAACGTCCTGACTTTC,CAISESPGPSSGANVLTF
TRBJ1-2,TRBV7-9,NA,NA,TGTGCCAGCAGCCCGACGTTAAGGTACTATGGCTACACCTTC,CASSPTLRYYGYTF
TRBJ1-1,TRBV5-4,many,NA,TGTGCCAGCCTTTTTTACGAAGCTTTCTTT,CASLFYEAFF
TRBJ1-1,TRBV3-1,NA,NA,TGTGCCAGCAGCTGGAGGGAGGGGAACACTGAGGCTTTCTTT,CASSWREGNTEAFF
TRBJ2-2,TRBV10-1,few,NA,TGCGCCAGCAGTGAGCCTCCTCGGGGTAACACCGGGGAGCTGTTTTTT,CASSEPPRGNTGELFF
TRBJ1-5,TRBV6-5,many,NA,TGTGCCAGCAGTTACTCCGTATATAGCAATCAGCCCCAGCATTTT,CASSYSVYSNQPQHF
TRBJ1-1,TRBV15,few,NA,TGTGCCACCAGCAGAGACTATTCGGAAGCTTTCTTT,CATSRDYSEAFF
TRBJ2-7,TRBV2,NA,NA,TGTGCCAGCAGGCGCAGGGGCTACGAGCAGTACTTC,CASRRRGYEQYF
TRBJ2-3,TRBV2,once,TRBD2,TGTGCCAGCAGTGGCAACGGGGGGAAGATAGATACGCAGTATTTT,CASSGNGGKIDTQYF
TRBJ2-1,TRBV10-1,NA,TRBD1,TGCGCCAGCAGTGAGTCGACGGTCCAGGGGGTCCCAGTCTACAATGAGCAGTTCTTC,CASSESTVQGVPVYNEQFF
TRBJ1-1,TRBV27,NA,NA,TGTGCCAGCAGTCCCAGGGGTTGGGGCGAAGCTTTCTTT,CASSPRGWGEAFF
TRBJ2-2,TRBV6-4,NA,NA,TGTGCCAGCAGTGAGGGGACGGATTACACCGGGGAGCTGTTTTTT,CASSEGTDYTGELFF